Following are 29 T cell receptor beta chains from one sample sequenced in a study of blood T cell repertoires in COVID-19. Sequenced by immunoSEQ multiplex PCR; TCRdb stores in-frame clones only, minus some. The data contain about 240,000 clones, 75% to 90% of them singletons. Sequencing was carried out using PBMCs or T cells enriched from blood (not recorded which). These receptors were obtained from a woman aged 40-49 years with acute COVID-19.

V usage is TRBV11-3 and J usage is TRBJ2-1, with 10 bases lining up with TRBD1. Germline CDR1 is SGHNT and CDR2 is YENEEA. This CDR3 contains 15 residues. The ends lost 0 bases at V and 7 bases at J; junction bases unmatched: 3. CDR3 residues: CASSLETGGGNEQFF. As DNA, the CDR3 is TGTGCCAGCAGCTTAGAGACAGGGGGCGGGAATGAGCAGTTCTTC.

The rearrangement joins TRBV5-8 to TRBJ2-1; 9 bases are shared with TRBD1. This CDR3 contains 16 residues. The germline gives CDR1 SGHTS, CDR2 YDEGEE. With 4 bases clipped from V and 5 bases from J, the junction kept 10 bases outside the gene matches. CDR3 amino acids: CASSPTGTGRNNEQFF. The CDR3 bases are TGTGCCAGCAGCCCCACCGGGACAGGGAGAAACAATGAGCAGTTCTTC. The whole variable domain, remainder taken from reference TRBV5-8 and TRBJ2-1, is EAGVTQSPTHLIKTRGQQATLRCSPISGHTSVYWYQQALGLGLQFLLWYDEGEERNRGNFPPRFSGRQFPNYSSELNVNALELEDSALYLCASSPTGTGRNNEQFFGPGTRLTVL.

This chain links TRBV28 with TRBJ2-5; 7 bases are a match to TRBD2. The CDR3 spans 13 residues. Germline trimming cut 3 bases from V and 3 bases from J; bases unmatched to any gene: 1. CDR1 is MDHEN and CDR2 is SYDVKM in the germline V gene. The CDR3 nucleotides read TGTGCCAGCAGTTTCGGGACTAAAGAGACCCAGTACTTC. Translation gives CASSFGTKETQYF.

V gene TRBV2 combines with J gene TRBJ2-2; D is possibly TRBD1 (6 bases). CDR1 and CDR2 (germline): SNHLY, FYNNEI. The CDR3 is made up of 15 amino acids. Trimming pared 6 bases from V and 1 base from J, leaving 12 bases between. The CDR3 protein is CASRATTGNTGELFF. The CDR3 DNA reads TGTGCCAGCAGGGCCACGACAGGGAACACCGGGGAGCTGTTTTTT.

The J gene is TRBJ2-2, the V gene TRBV4-2, with 7 positions matching TRBD1. V shed 0 bases, J shed 7 bases, and the junction held 5 bases outside the gene matches. Germline V gene lookup returns CDR1 LGHNA and CDR2 YNFKEQ. This CDR3 is built from 15 residues. This CDR3 reads CASSQEIRGFGELFF. The CDR3 bases are TGTGCCAGCAGCCAAGAAATCAGGGGGTTCGGGGAGCTGTTTTTT.

V and J are TRBV5-1 and TRBJ2-1; no clear D gene. The germline V gene encodes CDR1 SGHRS and CDR2 YFSETQ. This CDR3 spans 14 amino acids. Trimming pared 5 bases from V and 0 bases from J, leaving 9 bases between. This chain's CDR3 is CASSSHSSYNEQFF. The CDR3 coding sequence is TGCGCCAGCAGTTCCCACAGCTCCTACAATGAGCAGTTCTTC.

The J gene is TRBJ2-2, the V gene TRBV24-1, with 8 bases fitting TRBD2. CDR3 size: 15 residues. Germline trimming cut 5 bases from V and 7 bases from J; bases unmatched to any gene: 8. The V gene's germline CDR1 is KGHDR and CDR2 SFDVKD. CDR3: CATSVERETGGELFF. The CDR3 DNA reads as TGTGCCACCAGTGTTGAGCGGGAGACGGGCGGGGAGCTGTTTTTT.

This rearrangement joins TRBV5-1 to TRBJ2-5; tentatively, D is TRBD2 (5 bases). This CDR3 is built from 12 residues. The V gene's germline CDR1 is SGHRS and CDR2 YFSETQ. The V and J ends lost 4 bases and 4 bases respectively, with 8 bases between them. The CDR3 here is CASSTEGETQYF. The DNA of the CDR3 is TGCGCCAGCAGCACTGAGGGAGAGACCCAGTACTTC. Drawing the rest from reference TRBV5-1 and TRBJ2-5, the complete variable domain is KAGVTQTPRYLIKTRGQQVTLSCSPISGHRSVSWYQQTPGQGLQFLFEYFSETQRNKGNFPGRFSGRQFSNSRSEMNVSTLELGDSALYLCASSTEGETQYFGPGTRLLVL.

The chain employs TRBV5-4 and TRBJ1-2; no clear D. The germline V gene encodes CDR1 SGHNT and CDR2 YYREEE (reference sequence). Trimming removed 0 bases at V and 2 bases at J, with 11 bases between. This CDR3 region has 15 residues. The CDR3 DNA follows: TGTGCCAGCAGCTTGGGGCTCCCCCGCAACTATGGCTACACCTTC. It yields the protein CASSLGLPRNYGYTF.

Only one count was recorded for this clone. The same CDR3 is also encoded by other DNA sequences in this sample. The V and J genes are TRBV5-1 and TRBJ2-1; D ambiguous. The CDR3 length is 12 residues. V lost 6 bases to trimming and J lost 3 bases, with 7 bases between them. Germline CDR1 reads SGHRS; CDR2 reads YFSETQ. For the CDR3, the DNA is TGCGCCAGCACCTCGAGCTACAATGAGCAGTTCTTC. This codes for CASTSSYNEQFF. The full variable domain, its missing parts supplied by reference TRBV5-1 and TRBJ2-1, is KAGVTQTPRYLIKTRGQQVTLSCSPISGHRSVSWYQQTPGQGLQFLFEYFSETQRNKGNFPGRFSGRQFSNSRSEMNVSTLELGDSALYLCASTSSYNEQFFGPGTRLTVL.

This chain connects TRBV5-6 to TRBJ2-5, with TRBD2 identical over 9 bases. Germline loops: CDR1 SGHDT, CDR2 YYEEEE. V was clipped by 5 bases and J by 3 bases; unmatched bases: 8. CDR3 length equals 15 residues. The CDR3 is CASRAAGLAKETQYF. CDR3 in DNA: TGTGCCAGCAGAGCTGCGGGACTAGCTAAAGAGACCCAGTACTTC.

The chain combines TRBV9 with TRBJ2-3; perhaps TRBD2 as D (6 bases). Germline V gives CDR1 SGDLS, CDR2 YYNGEE. V was shortened by 5 bases and J by 1 base, with 17 bases between the two germline ends. CDR3 length equals 16 residues. The CDR3 loop is CASSEGGGRGTDTQYF. The CDR3 DNA reads TGTGCCAGCAGTGAGGGAGGTGGGCGCGGCACAGATACGCAGTATTTT.

The chain is built from TRBV11-2 and TRBJ2-3; TRBD2 aligns across 8 bases. The CDR3 has 18 amino acids. V lost 4 bases and J lost 1; bases outside the gene matches: 13. Germline CDR1 SGHAT, CDR2 FQNNGV. The CDR3 protein is CASSWRGTREFGTDTQYF. CDR3 sequence (DNA): TGTGCCAGCAGCTGGCGGGGGACTAGGGAGTTTGGCACAGATACGCAGTATTTT.

The CDR3 nucleotides are TGTGCCAGCAGCAGTAACAGGGACACTGAAGCTTTCTTT. It encodes CASSSNRDTEAFF. V and J are TRBV7-8 and TRBJ1-1; TRBD1 might be the D (6 bases). CDR3 length: 13 amino acids. Germline V lookup: CDR1 SGHVS, CDR2 FQNEAQ. Trimming shortened V by 5 bases and J by 3 bases, and 10 bases separated the two germline ends.

The chain couples TRBV24-1 to TRBJ2-2; D might be TRBD2 (5 bases). The CDR3 is 16 residues long. Germline CDR1 is KGHDR and CDR2 is SFDVKD. Trimming pared 3 bases from V and 3 bases from J, leaving 13 bases between. CDR3 DNA: TGTGCCACCAGTGATATGAGTAGGGAGCACACCGGGGAGCTGTTTTTT. Its translation is CATSDMSREHTGELFF.

CDR3 amino acids: CASSLSSGDDGTGELFF. The CDR3 bases are TGTGCCAGCAGTTTATCTTCAGGGGACGATGGGACCGGGGAGCTGTTTTTT. V gene TRBV27 combines with J gene TRBJ2-2, with D perhaps matching TRBD1 (6 bases). Trimming pared 0 bases from V and 5 bases from J, leaving 16 bases between. CDR1 is MNHEY and CDR2 is SMNVEV in the germline V gene (reference sequence). CDR3 size: 17 residues.

The V call is TRBV10-3, the J call TRBJ2-6; unclear D gene. Trimming took off 0 bases at V and 0 bases at J, with 6 bases between the two ends. The CDR3 loop spans 16 amino acids. CDR1 is ENHRY and CDR2 is SYGVKD in the germline V gene. The CDR3 DNA reads TGTGCCATCAGTGAGTCTGGAGACTCTGGGGCCAACGTCCTGACTTTC. It specifies CAISESGDSGANVLTF.

The rearrangement links TRBV6-5 to TRBJ1-2; tentatively, D is TRBD1 (6 bases). V lost 0 bases and J 7 bases, leaving 12 bases between the germline ends. The CDR3 has 14 residues. Per germline, CDR1 MNHEY and CDR2 SVGAGI. CDR3 bases: TGTGCCAGCAGTTACTCCGGGACATCGAGTGGCTACACCTTC. Residues: CASSYSGTSSGYTF.

This sequence joins TRBV7-9 and TRBJ1-1; D might be TRBD1 (5 bases). This CDR3 has 12 residues. Germline V gene data show CDR1 as SEHNR and CDR2 as FQNEAQ (reference sequence). Trimming pared 2 bases from V and 8 bases from J, leaving 9 bases between. CDR3 amino acids: CASSLRGSEAFF. The CDR3 nucleotides read TGTGCCAGCAGCTTACGGGGGTCAGAAGCTTTCTTT.

The gene calls are TRBV5-4 and TRBJ2-1; TRBD1 matches at 10 bases. The V gene end was trimmed by 0 bases and the J gene end by 7 bases; junction bases not matched to a gene: 4. The CDR3 has 15 residues. The V gene's germline CDR1 is SGHNT and CDR2 YYREEE (reference sequence). The CDR3 sequence: CASSLVTGGLNEQFF. CDR3 sequence (DNA): TGTGCCAGCAGCTTGGTGACAGGGGGCTTAAATGAGCAGTTCTTC.

The chain links TRBV28 to TRBJ2-7, with a weak D call TRBD1 (6 bases). Germline V gene sequence: CDR1 MDHEN, CDR2 SYDVKM. The V gene lost 5 bases and the J gene lost 2 bases, with 13 bases spanning the gap. CDR3 length equals 14 residues. CDR3 sequence reads: CASSLQGWTYEQYF. CDR3 DNA: TGTGCCAGCAGTCTACAGGGTTGGACCTACGAGCAGTACTTC.

This chain uses TRBV11-3 with TRBJ1-1; tentative D call: TRBD1 (5 bases). In germline, CDR1 is SGHNT, CDR2 YENEEA. V lost 0 bases and J lost 4, with 12 bases in between. CDR3 length equals 15 residues. The CDR3 coding sequence is TGTGCCAGCAGCTTAGAAGGGACTAGGGGCACTGAAGCTTTCTTT. Its translation is CASSLEGTRGTEAFF.

The chain links TRBV5-1 to TRBJ2-3; TRBD2 aligns across 9 bases. Germline V CDR1 and CDR2: SGHRS, YFSETQ. J gave up 0 bases and V 2 bases, and 1 base lay outside the gene matches. The CDR3 loop spans 15 amino acids. The CDR3 region has the DNA TGCGCCAGCAGCTTAACTAGCGGGAGCACAGATACGCAGTATTTT. This gives the protein CASSLTSGSTDTQYF.

The gene calls are TRBV2 and TRBJ1-5; D ambiguous. The CDR3 length is 14 residues. V was trimmed by 10 bases and J by 4 bases, leaving 17 bases between them. Germline V gene lookup returns CDR1 SNHLY and CDR2 FYNNEI. The CDR3 spells CATQLTGNNQPQHF. The CDR3 bases are TGTGCCACCCAATTAACCGGGAATAATCAGCCCCAGCATTTT.

This clone was observed many times. V and J are TRBV11-2 and TRBJ2-2, with 11 bases matching TRBD2. The CDR3 runs to 15 residues. From germline, CDR1 is SGHAT and CDR2 FQNNGV. Trimming removed 7 bases from V and 7 bases from J; junction bases left unmatched: 8. CDR3 in DNA: TGTGCCAGCACCACTAGCGGGAGAGGTGGCGGGGAGCTGTTTTTT. Residues: CASTTSGRGGGELFF.

The genes are TRBV2 and TRBJ2-3; TRBD2 is a possible D gene (7 bases). The V and J ends lost 7 bases and 3 bases respectively, with 23 bases between them. This CDR3 has 17 amino acids. The germline CDR1 and CDR2 sequences are SNHLY and FYNNEI. The chain's CDR3 is CASTSLGGVRGTDTQYF. For the CDR3, the DNA is TGTGCCAGCACAAGTCTAGGGGGGGTTCGAGGGACAGATACGCAGTATTTT. Full variable domain (rest looked up from reference TRBV2 and TRBJ2-3): EPEVTQTPSHQVTQMGQEVILRCVPISNHLYFYWYRQILGQKVEFLVSFYNNEISEKSEIFDDQFSVERPDGSNFTLKIRSTKLEDSAMYFCASTSLGGVRGTDTQYFGPGTRLTVL.

This chain connects TRBV7-8 to TRBJ2-7; 7 nucleotides match TRBD2. Germline trimming cut 0 bases from V and 4 bases from J; bases unmatched to any gene: 9. CDR1 SGHVS and CDR2 FQNEAQ come from the germline V gene. The CDR3 contains 16 residues. The CDR3: CASSLAAGERGYEQYF. CDR3 nucleotide sequence: TGTGCCAGCAGCTTAGCGGCGGGAGAGCGAGGGTACGAGCAGTACTTC.

The chain carries TRBV25-1 and TRBJ2-5; D is uncertain. V lost 7 bases to trimming and J lost 4 bases, with 13 bases between them. The CDR3 has 13 amino acids. Germline assignment: CDR1 MGHDK and CDR2 SYGVNS. This CDR3 is CASTQRGGETQYF. The CDR3 bases are TGTGCCAGCACCCAGAGAGGCGGAGAGACCCAGTACTTC. Filled out from reference TRBV25-1 and TRBJ2-5, the complete variable domain reads EADIYQTPRYLVIGTGKKITLECSQTMGHDKMYWYQQDPGMELHLIHYSYGVNSTEKGDLSSESTVSRIRTEHFPLTLESARPSHTSQYLCASTQRGGETQYFGPGTRLLVL.

The J gene is TRBJ1-1, the V gene TRBV4-1; 7 bases agree with TRBD1. With 3 bases clipped from V and 0 bases from J, the junction kept 4 bases outside the gene matches. CDR3 length: 15 residues. Germline V lookup: CDR1 MGHRA, CDR2 YSYEKL. The CDR3 sequence is CASSHPGQMNTEAFF. The CDR3 DNA sequence: TGCGCCAGCAGCCACCCGGGACAGATGAACACTGAAGCTTTCTTT.